This TCR beta chain was identified in a study of cytomegalovirus exposure and HLA in healthy donors. Whole-study results and caveats: The tendency of first-cohort TCR clusters to co-occur in the 130 or so validation repertoires was identified by a subsequent analysis.

Per germline, CDR1 MNHEY and CDR2 SMNVEV (reference sequence). The V end lost 3 bases, the J end lost 6 bases, and 6 bases lay between the germline ends. The CDR3 covers 13 residues. Measured with immunoSEQ multiplex PCR; TCRdb has only the in-frame clones, and not every one. The sample has about 95,000 clones, 85% seen once. Concerning this clone itself: Its antigen is currently unknown.

The V gene is TRBV27, the J gene TRBJ1-6; D gene uncertain. This TCR came from a young man in good health and CMV-seropositive. Source material: PBMCs. The DNA for the CDR3 is TGTGCCAGCAGTTTCAGGATTAATTCACCCCTCCACTTT. This gives the protein CASSFRINSPLHF.